This T cell receptor beta chain stems from a study of metastatic and nonmetastatic thyroid tumors. Regarding the study as a whole: TCR beta diversity was reportedly significantly higher in malignant thyroid tumors than benign nodules, in blood and tumor.

V lost 2 bases and J 9 bases, leaving 19 bases between the germline ends. Germline CDR1 is SGHTA and CDR2 is FQGTGA. The CDR3 totals 15 residues. Before thyroid surgery, none of the patients had received any treatment. As processed by the authors: Built for papillary thyroid cancer, a distant-metastasis classifier drew on CDR3 differences across clinicopathological groups. Using MiXCR, TCRdb re-called clones from the PCR reads. These V and J calls originate from TCRdb's pipeline instead of the authors' own analysis. This table has roughly 24,000 clones, under 25% appearing once. This clone came up many times. Its antigen is not known.

This rearrangement joins TRBV7-3 to TRBJ2-5; D gene ambiguous. The source material was blood. The receptor's source is a male donor with papillary thyroid cancer or a benign thyroid nodule (not recorded which). Some clones in this sample may be carry-over from other donors' samples. CDR3 amino acids: CASSLYGYLFLAQYF. CDR3 nucleotides: TGTGCCAGCAGCTTATATGGATACCTTTTCTTGGCCCAGTACTTC.